This T cell receptor (beta chain) derives from a study of blood T cell repertoires in COVID-19 (dated by TCRdb to 2018 to 2021). Regarding the research as a whole: The collaborator samples originated in the United States, Italy and Spain and spanned the acute and convalescent phases of COVID-19. Subjects who had been exposed to COVID-19, were actively infected with it, or had recovered from it provided the deeply sampled blood TCRbeta repertoires that made up the dataset. The samples were drawn from two sources: the first 160 participants of the ongoing ImmuneRACE study, and 1,254 subjects contributed by 6 global collaborators. The material from the prospective study consisted of cDNA or gDNA derived from T cells, B-cell-depleted T cells, or PBMCs. The repertoires were released in a freely available public database meant as a resource for research on the immune response to SARS-CoV-2. Sample metadata almost always included a de-identified subject ID, COVID-19 status, age in years and sex. Where available, HLA class I and class II types were obtained from metadata supplied by the sample provider rather than from assay-based typing.

Details on this clone: The target of this receptor is not known. Base qualities are not provided; no much larger clone lies one nucleotide away.

Collaborating institutions collected whole blood in K2EDTA tubes following their own protocols. For TCRbeta analysis, collaborator samples were shipped as frozen whole blood, as isolated PBMCs, or as DNA extracted from either sample type. Summary of the overall study and its limitations: The amount of clinical and demographic metadata varied by source and participant and was provided uncurated.

TCRbeta CDR3 regions were amplified from genomic DNA using the immunoSEQ Assay, a bias-controlled multiplex PCR. Concerning the study's data processing: Within the assay, amplification of reference gene primers was used to estimate how many nucleated cells each sample contained. To quantify the absolute abundance of each unique TCRbeta CDR3 rearrangement, sequence reads were collapsed and filtered. For each sample, productive Simpson clonality was calculated as the square root of Simpson's diversity index over productive rearrangements. Entries here come from immuneACCESS through TCRdb and include only in-frame sequences with V and J called. Some clones fail to appear in such tables; in the studies checked, an unresolved V gene covers under half of the shortfall, and the cause of the remainder is unknown. That table furnishes V, J and clone size, whereas the DNA furnished D and trimming. Here the sample has roughly 200,000 clones; roughly four fifths occur a single time. 1.5% of the sample rests with the top ten.

Unmatched junction bases come to 6, with V trimmed by 5 bases and J by 2 bases. In the germline V gene, CDR1 corresponds to SGHTA and CDR2 to FQGNSA. Inclusive of the bounding cysteine and phenylalanine, the CDR3 is 15 residues long. Here the CDR3 DNA is all that survives: 45 bases in frame from base 1. This chain is built from TRBV7-2 and TRBJ2-7; 10 middle bases align to TRBD2. The specimen sequenced was peripheral blood. The receptor comes from a human donor in a cohort sampled during active COVID-19. This receptor carries the CDR3 CASSVLAGSTYEQYF. The sequenced DNA is TGTGCCAGCAGCGTACTAGCGGGGTCTACCTACGAGCAGTACTTC.